The source of this TCR beta chain is a study of identical twins. Overall study results and limits: Twin pairs' shared out-of-frame alpha sequences were enriched in low generation probability. Cord blood beta clonotypes that were abundant carried fewer insertions, and memory repertoires showed no such trend. Potential partial confounding of zero-insertion analyses by invariant MAIT and iNKT cells was noted.

Donors uniformly comprised healthy Caucasians. TCRdb re-called the 5' RACE reads with MiXCR, one entry per CDR3 protein. The table has 640,000 or so distinct CDR3 sequences, 5.5% to 7.5% seen once. The CDR3 has 12 residues. The ends were cut back, 6 bases at V and 4 bases at J, with 9 bases in the middle. This clonotype showed up many times. Its antigen is unknown. The material sequenced was naive T cells sorted from blood. The J gene is TRBJ1-1, the V gene TRBV12-3 or TRBV12-4; no clear D. This TCR came from a man between 18 and 29 years old in good health. The CDR3 DNA reads TGTGCCAGCAGAGATAGCAGCACTGAAGCTTTCTTT. It specifies CASRDSSTEAFF.